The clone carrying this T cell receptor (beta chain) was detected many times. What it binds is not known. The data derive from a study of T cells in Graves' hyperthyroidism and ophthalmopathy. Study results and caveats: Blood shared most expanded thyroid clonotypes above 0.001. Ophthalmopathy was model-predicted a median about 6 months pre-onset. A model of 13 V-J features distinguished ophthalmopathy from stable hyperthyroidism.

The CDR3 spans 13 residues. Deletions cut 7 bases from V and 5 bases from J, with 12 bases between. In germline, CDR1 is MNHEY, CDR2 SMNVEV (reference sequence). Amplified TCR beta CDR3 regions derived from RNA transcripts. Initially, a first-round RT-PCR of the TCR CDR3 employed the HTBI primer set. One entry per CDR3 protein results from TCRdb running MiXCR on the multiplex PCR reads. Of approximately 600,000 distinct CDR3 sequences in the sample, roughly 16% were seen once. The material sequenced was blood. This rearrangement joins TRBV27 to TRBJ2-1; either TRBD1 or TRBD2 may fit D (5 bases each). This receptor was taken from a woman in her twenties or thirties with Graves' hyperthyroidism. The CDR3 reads CASTRGLDNEQFF. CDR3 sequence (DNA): TGTGCCAGCACCCGGGGCCTCGACAATGAGCAGTTCTTC.